This TCR beta chain was retrieved from a study of ipilimumab plus nivolumab after autologous stem cell transplantation. Clones were read by immunoSEQ multiplex PCR, and TCRdb kept only the in-frame ones, dropping some. The sample lists about 40,000 clones, roughly 92% occurring once. Trimming cost V 4 bases and J 4 bases, with 13 bases left between them. In germline, CDR1 is SQVTM, CDR2 ANQGSEA. The CDR3 consists of 13 residues. The count of this clone is one. J is TRBJ1-2 and V is TRBV29-1, with D hard to call. Specimen: PBMCs, collected in a trial of ipilimumab plus nivolumab as post-transplant consolidation. The source is a male donor with multiple myeloma. CDR3 coding DNA: TGCAGCGTTGTGTCCCCGGGGTCCTATGGCTACACCTTC. It encodes CSVVSPGSYGYTF.